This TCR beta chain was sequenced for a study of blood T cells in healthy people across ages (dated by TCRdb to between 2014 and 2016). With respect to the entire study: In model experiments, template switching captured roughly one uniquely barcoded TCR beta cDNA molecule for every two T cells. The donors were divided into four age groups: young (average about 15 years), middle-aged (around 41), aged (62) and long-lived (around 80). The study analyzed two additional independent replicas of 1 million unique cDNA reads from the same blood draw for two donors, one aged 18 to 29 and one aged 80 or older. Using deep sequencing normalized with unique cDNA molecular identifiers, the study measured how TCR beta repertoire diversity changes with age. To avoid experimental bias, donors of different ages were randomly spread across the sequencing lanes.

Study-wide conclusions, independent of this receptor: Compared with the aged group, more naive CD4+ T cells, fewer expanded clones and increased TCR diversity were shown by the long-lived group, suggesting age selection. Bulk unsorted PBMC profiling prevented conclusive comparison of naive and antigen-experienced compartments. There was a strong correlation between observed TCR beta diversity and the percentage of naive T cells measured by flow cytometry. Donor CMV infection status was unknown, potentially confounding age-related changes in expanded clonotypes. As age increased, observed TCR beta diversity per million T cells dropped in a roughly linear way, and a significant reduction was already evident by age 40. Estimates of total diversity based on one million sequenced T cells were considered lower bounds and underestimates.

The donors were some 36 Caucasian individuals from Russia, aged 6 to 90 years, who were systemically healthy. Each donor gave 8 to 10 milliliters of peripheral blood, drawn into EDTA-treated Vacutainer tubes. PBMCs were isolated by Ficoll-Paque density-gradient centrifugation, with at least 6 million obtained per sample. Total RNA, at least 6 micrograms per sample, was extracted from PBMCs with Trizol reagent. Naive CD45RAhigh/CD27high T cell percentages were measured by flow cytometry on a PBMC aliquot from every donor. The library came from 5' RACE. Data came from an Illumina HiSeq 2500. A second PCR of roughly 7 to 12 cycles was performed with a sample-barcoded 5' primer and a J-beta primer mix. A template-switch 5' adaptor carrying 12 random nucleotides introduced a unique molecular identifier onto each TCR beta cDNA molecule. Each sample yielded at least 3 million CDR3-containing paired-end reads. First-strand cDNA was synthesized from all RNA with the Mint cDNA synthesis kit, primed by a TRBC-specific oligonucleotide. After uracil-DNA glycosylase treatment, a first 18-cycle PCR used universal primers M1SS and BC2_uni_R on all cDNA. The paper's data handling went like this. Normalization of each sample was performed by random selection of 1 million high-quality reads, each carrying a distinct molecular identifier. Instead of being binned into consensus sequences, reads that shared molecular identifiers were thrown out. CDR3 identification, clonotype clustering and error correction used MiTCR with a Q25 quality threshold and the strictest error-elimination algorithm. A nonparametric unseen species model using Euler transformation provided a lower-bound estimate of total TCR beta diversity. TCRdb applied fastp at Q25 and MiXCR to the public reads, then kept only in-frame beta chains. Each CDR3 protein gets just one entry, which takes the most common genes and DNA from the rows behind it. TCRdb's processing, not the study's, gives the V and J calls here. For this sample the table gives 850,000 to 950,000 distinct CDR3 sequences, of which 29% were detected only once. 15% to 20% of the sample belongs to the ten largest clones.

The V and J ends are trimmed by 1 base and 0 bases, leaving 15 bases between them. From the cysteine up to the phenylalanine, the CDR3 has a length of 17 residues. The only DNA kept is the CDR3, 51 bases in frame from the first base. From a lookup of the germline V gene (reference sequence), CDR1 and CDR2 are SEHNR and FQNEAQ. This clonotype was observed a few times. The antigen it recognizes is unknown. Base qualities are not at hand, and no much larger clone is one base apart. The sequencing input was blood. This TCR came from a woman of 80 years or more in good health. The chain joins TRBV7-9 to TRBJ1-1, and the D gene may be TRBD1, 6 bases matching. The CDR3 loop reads CASSLEGVAGMNTEAFF. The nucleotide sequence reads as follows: TGTGCCAGCAGCTTAGAGGGGGTAGCGGGTATGAACACTGAAGCTTTCTTT.